A selection of T cell receptor beta chains follows, all from one sample in a study of blood T cell repertoires in COVID-19. Generated by immunoSEQ multiplex PCR, the TCRdb table keeps only in-frame clones and is missing some. The table shows about 83,000 clones, with around 90% occurring only once. The sample comprised peripheral blood. The receptors originated from a human donor in a cohort sampled during active COVID-19. The CDR3 runs from the conserved cysteine through the conserved F or W. A D gene is named only where the DNA matches it firmly. Where a row states a size, it is once, few, many or the class of an expanded clone; other rows omit it.

d_call clone_size j_call v_call cdr3_nt cdr3_aa
. once TRBJ2-1 TRBV16 TGTGCCAGCAGCCCAACTACCCTCTCCTACAATGAGCAGTTCTTC CASSPTTLSYNEQFF
. . TRBJ1-6 TRBV5-1 TGCGCCAGCAGCTTGACAAGCTATAATTCACCCCTCCACTTT CASSLTSYNSPLHF
. . TRBJ2-2 TRBV4-1 TGCGCCAGCAGCCAAGGCGGGGCGGCGAACACCGGGGAGCTGTTTTTT CASSQGGAANTGELFF
. . TRBJ2-5 TRBV5-1 TGCGCCAGCAGCTTGTACGGGGACCAAGAGACCCAGTACTTC CASSLYGDQETQYF
TRBD2 . TRBJ2-1 TRBV7-2 TGTGCCAGCAGCCGCCCGGGACTAAATGAGCAGTTCTTC CASSRPGLNEQFF
TRBD1 . TRBJ2-7 TRBV6-5 TGTGCCAGCAGTAACAAACAGGGGGCTGTGGCCGAGCAGTACTTC CASSNKQGAVAEQYF
. . TRBJ1-1 TRBV18 TGTGCCAGCTCACCTGTCGAGGGATTACAGGAAGCTTTCTTT CASSPVEGLQEAFF
. . TRBJ2-5 TRBV23-1 TGCGCCAGCAGTCAATCGATACAGGTACGGCTACAAGAGACCCAGTACTTC CASSQSIQVRLQETQYF
. . TRBJ1-1 TRBV2 TGTGCCAGCAGTGAGGAGCTGAACACTGAAGCTTTCTTT CASSEELNTEAFF
TRBD1 . TRBJ2-5 TRBV2 TGTGCCAGCAGTGAAACAGGGGGCTTGGGTGAGACCCAGTACTTC CASSETGGLGETQYF
. . TRBJ2-3 TRBV5-4 TGTGCCAGCAGACGGGACACCGGCACAGATACGCAGTATTTT CASRRDTGTDTQYF
. . TRBJ1-5 TRBV2 TGTGCCAGCAGTGACTCAGGGTCGTTCAATCAGCCCCAGCATTTT CASSDSGSFNQPQHF
. . TRBJ1-3 TRBV18 TGTGCCAGCTCACTAGAATCGTCTGGAAACACCATATATTTT CASSLESSGNTIYF
. . TRBJ2-5 TRBV7-9 TGTGCCAGCACCCGCCGGGAAGAGACCCAGTACTTC CASTRREETQYF
. . TRBJ2-3 TRBV19 TGTGCCAGTAGCACAGGGCCGACCACAGATACGCAGTATTTT CASSTGPTTDTQYF
. . TRBJ2-5 TRBV3-1/TRBV3-2 TGTGCCAGCAGCCATACAGGGTCCCAAGAGACCCAGTACTTC CASSHTGSQETQYF
. . TRBJ2-3 TRBV9 TGTGCCAGCAGCCCCCAACTCGGGGGAGACACAGATACGCAGTATTTT CASSPQLGGDTDTQYF
. . TRBJ2-7 TRBV6-4 TGTGCCAGCAGTGAGGAGGTGGAACGGACCACTTTCCCTGACTACGAGCAGTACTTC CASSEEVERTTFPDYEQYF
TRBD2 . TRBJ2-1 TRBV5-1 TGCGCCAGCAGCTTGGGGCTAGCGGGTTTCTCCTACAATGAGCAGTTCTTC CASSLGLAGFSYNEQFF
TRBD2 . TRBJ2-3 TRBV19 TGTGCCAGTAGTCAAATGGTCGGCCTAGCGGGGAGCACAGATACGCAGTATTTT CASSQMVGLAGSTDTQYF
. . TRBJ1-1 TRBV3-1/TRBV3-2 TGTGCCAGCAGCCCCCGGGGGGGCACTGAAGCTTTCTTT CASSPRGGTEAFF
. . TRBJ2-1 TRBV5-4 TGTGCCAGCAGCCCACAGGGCTCCTACAATGAGCAGTTCTTC CASSPQGSYNEQFF
. . TRBJ1-4 TRBV19 TGTGCCAGTAGTATAGACAGGGTTGAAAAACTGTTTTTT CASSIDRVEKLFF
TRBD1 . TRBJ1-2 TRBV9 TGTGCCAGCAGCGTAGAAGGGACAGTTTATGGCTACACCTTC CASSVEGTVYGYTF
TRBD1 . TRBJ2-7 TRBV11-2 TGTGCCAGCAGCTCTACCGGGACAGCCTACGAGCAGTACTTC CASSSTGTAYEQYF
. once TRBJ2-5 TRBV5-4 TGTGCCAGCAGCTTGGAGAGCGGGCAAGAGACCCAGTACTTC CASSLESGQETQYF
. . TRBJ2-7 TRBV19 TGTGCCAGTAGGACCTCAGGGGCCGAGCAGTACTTC CASRTSGAEQYF
TRBD1 . TRBJ1-2 TRBV7-2 TGTGCCAGCAGCTTGAACAGGGGAGCATATGGCTACACCTTC CASSLNRGAYGYTF
TRBD1 . TRBJ2-2 TRBV7-8 TGTGCCAGCAGCTTCTGGACAGGGGACGGGGAGCTGTTTTTT CASSFWTGDGELFF
. . TRBJ1-2 TRBV4-1 TGCGCCAGCAGCCAAGGGGGCCCGGGTTATGGCTACACCTTC CASSQGGPGYGYTF
TRBD1 once TRBJ1-2 TRBV13 TGTGCCAGCAGCCGCAGGGGGCTAACTTTTGGCTACACCTTC CASSRRGLTFGYTF
TRBD1 . TRBJ2-2 TRBV5-4 TGTGCCAGCAGCAGGACAGGGGTTATGATTTCCGGGGAGCTGTTTTTT CASSRTGVMISGELFF
. . TRBJ2-5 TRBV6-5 TGTGCCAGCAGCTTTCAAGAGACCCAGTACTTC CASSFQETQYF
. . TRBJ1-5 TRBV5-1 TGCGCCAGCAGCTTGGACCCGGGTCAGCCCCAGCATTTT CASSLDPGQPQHF
. once TRBJ1-2 TRBV24-1 TGTGCCACCAGTGATGATACACAAACCCCAGGTGGCTACACCTTC CATSDDTQTPGGYTF
TRBD1 . TRBJ2-3 TRBV7-8 TGTGCCAGCAGGGTAGGACAGGGAGAAGATACGCAGTATTTT CASRVGQGEDTQYF
TRBD2 . TRBJ2-2 TRBV28 TGTGCCAGCCAAAGACTAGCGGGAGGAACCGGGGAGCTGTTTTTT CASQRLAGGTGELFF
TRBD2 . TRBJ2-7 TRBV3-1/TRBV3-2 TGTGCCAGCAGCCAAGAGCGGACTAGCGGGAGGTCGGAGAGCTACTTC CASSQERTSGRSESYF
. . TRBJ2-7 TRBV2 TGTGCCAGCAGTCAGGACTACGAGCAGTACTTC CASSQDYEQYF
TRBD1 . TRBJ1-5 TRBV18 TGTGCCAGCTCACCGACGGGACAGCCTAATCAGCCCCAGCATTTT CASSPTGQPNQPQHF